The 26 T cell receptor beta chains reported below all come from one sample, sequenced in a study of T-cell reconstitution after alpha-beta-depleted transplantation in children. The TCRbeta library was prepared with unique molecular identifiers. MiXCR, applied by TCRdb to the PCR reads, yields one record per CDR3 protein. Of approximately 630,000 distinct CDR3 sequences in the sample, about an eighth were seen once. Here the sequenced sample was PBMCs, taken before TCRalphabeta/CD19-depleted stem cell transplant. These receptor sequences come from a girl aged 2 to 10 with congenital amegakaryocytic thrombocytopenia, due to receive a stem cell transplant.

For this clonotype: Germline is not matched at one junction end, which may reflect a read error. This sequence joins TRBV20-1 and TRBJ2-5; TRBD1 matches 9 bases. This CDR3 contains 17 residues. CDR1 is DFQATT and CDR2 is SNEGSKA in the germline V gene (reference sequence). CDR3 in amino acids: CCARETTGGYSEETQYF. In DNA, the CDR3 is TGCTGTGCTAGAGAAACTACAGGGGGCTATAGTGAAGAGACCCAGTACTTC.

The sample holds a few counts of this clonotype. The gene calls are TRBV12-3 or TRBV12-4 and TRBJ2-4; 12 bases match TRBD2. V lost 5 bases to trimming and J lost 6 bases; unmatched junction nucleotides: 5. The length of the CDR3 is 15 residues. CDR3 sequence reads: CASSILAGGRNIQYF. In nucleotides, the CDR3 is TGTGCCAGCAGTATACTAGCGGGAGGTCGAAACATTCAGTACTTC.

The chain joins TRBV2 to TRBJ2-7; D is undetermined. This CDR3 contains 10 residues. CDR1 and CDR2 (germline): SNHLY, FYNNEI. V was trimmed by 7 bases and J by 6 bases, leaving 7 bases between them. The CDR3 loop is CASTGPEQYF. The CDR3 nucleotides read TGTGCCAGCACCGGGCCCGAGCAGTACTTC. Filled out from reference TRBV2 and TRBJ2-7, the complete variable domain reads EPEVTQTPSHQVTQMGQEVILRCVPISNHLYFYWYRQILGQKVEFLVSFYNNEISEKSEIFDDQFSVERPDGSNFTLKIRSTKLEDSAMYFCASTGPEQYFGPGTRLTVT.

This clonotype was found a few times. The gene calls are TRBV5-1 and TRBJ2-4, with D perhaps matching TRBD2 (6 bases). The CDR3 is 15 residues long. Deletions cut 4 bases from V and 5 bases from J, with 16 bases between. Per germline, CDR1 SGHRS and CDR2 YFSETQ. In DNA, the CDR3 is TGCGCCAGCAGCCTGGGGACTTTCGGTGAAAACATTCAGTACTTC. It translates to CASSLGTFGENIQYF.

CDR3 sequence reads: CASSLRGRAQPQHF. The CDR3 DNA reads TGTGCCAGCAGCCTGCGTGGCAGGGCACAGCCCCAGCATTTT. J is TRBJ1-5 and V is TRBV7-9; D is possibly TRBD1 (5 bases). V lost 5 bases, J lost 7 bases, and 15 bases lay in between. CDR1 SEHNR and CDR2 FQNEAQ come from the germline V gene (reference sequence). The CDR3 loop spans 14 amino acids.

The CDR3 nucleotides are TGTGCCAGCAGCTTGGACAAACCCTCCTACGAGCAGTACTTC. Amino acid sequence: CASSLDKPSYEQYF. The V call is TRBV5-6, the J call TRBJ2-7; D is undetermined. The germline V gene has CDR1 SGHDT and CDR2 YYEEEE. Between the trimmed V and J ends, which lost 0 bases and 0 bases, there was a span of 7 bases. The CDR3 spans 14 residues.

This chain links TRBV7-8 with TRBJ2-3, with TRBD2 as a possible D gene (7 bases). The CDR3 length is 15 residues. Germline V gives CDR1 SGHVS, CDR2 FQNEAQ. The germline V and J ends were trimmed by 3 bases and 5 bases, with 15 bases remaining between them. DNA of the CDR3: TGTGCCAGCAGCTTCAGTATCGGGGGGCAAGATACGCAGTATTTT. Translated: CASSFSIGGQDTQYF.

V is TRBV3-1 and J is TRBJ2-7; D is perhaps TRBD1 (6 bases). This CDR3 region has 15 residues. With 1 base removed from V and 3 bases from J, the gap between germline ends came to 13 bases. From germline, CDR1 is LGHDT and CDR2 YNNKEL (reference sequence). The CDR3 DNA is TGTGCCAGCAGCCAAGCCAAAACAGGGTTCTACGAGCAGTACTTC. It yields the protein CASSQAKTGFYEQYF.

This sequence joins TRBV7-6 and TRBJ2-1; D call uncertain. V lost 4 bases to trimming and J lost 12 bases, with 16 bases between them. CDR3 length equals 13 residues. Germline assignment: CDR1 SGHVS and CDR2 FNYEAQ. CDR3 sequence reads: CASSSRTDLGQFF. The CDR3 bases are TGTGCCAGCAGCTCGAGGACGGACCTGGGGCAGTTCTTC.

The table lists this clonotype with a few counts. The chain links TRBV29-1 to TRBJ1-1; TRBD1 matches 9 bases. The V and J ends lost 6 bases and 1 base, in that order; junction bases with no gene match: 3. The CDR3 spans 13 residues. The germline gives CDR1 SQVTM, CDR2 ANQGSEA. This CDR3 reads CSVRTGENTEAFF. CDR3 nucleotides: TGCAGCGTGAGGACAGGGGAGAACACTGAAGCTTTCTTT. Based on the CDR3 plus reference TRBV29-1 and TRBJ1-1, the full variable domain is SAVISQKPSRDICQRGTSLTIQCQVDSQVTMMFWYRQQPGQSLTLIATANQGSEATYESGFVIDKFPISRPNLTFSTLTVSNMSPEDSSIYLCSVRTGENTEAFFGQGTRLTVV.

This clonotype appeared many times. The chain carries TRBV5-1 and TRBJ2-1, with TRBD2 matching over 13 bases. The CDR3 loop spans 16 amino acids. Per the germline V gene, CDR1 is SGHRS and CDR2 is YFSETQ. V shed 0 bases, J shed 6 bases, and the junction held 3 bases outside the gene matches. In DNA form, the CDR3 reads TGCGCCAGCAGCTTGGGGACTAGCGGGAGTCCCAATGAGCAGTTCTTC. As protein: CASSLGTSGSPNEQFF.

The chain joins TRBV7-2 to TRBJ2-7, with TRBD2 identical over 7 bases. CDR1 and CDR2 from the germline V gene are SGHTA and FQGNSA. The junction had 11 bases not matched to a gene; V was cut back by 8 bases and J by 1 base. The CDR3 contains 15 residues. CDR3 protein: CASARGEGLSYEQYF. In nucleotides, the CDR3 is TGTGCCAGCGCCAGAGGGGAGGGACTATCCTACGAGCAGTACTTC.

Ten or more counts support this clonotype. The CDR3 DNA reads TGCAGTGCTAGATTAGCGGGAGTTTCGGATACGCAGTATTTT. Its translation: CSARLAGVSDTQYF. The V call is TRBV20-1, the J call TRBJ2-3; 9 bases agree with TRBD2. Germline V gives CDR1 DFQATT, CDR2 SNEGSKA (reference sequence). The CDR3 runs to 14 residues. V dropped 2 bases and J dropped 6; count of bases not matched to a gene: 6.

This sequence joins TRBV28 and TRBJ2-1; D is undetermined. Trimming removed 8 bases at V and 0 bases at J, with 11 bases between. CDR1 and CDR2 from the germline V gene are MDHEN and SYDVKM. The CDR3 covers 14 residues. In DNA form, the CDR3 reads TGTGCCAGCTGTCGCTCCAGCTCCTACAATGAGCAGTTCTTC. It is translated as CASCRSSSYNEQFF.

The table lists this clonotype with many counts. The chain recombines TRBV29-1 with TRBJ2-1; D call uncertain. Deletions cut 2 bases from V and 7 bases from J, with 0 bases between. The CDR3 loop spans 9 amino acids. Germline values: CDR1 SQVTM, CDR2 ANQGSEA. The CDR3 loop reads CSVENEQFF. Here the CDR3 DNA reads TGCAGCGTTGAAAATGAGCAGTTCTTC.

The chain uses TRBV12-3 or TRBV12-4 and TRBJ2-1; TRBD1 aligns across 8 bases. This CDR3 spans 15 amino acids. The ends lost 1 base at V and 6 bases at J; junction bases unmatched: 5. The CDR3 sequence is CASSLGDRLGNEQFF. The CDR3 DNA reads TGTGCCAGCAGTTTAGGGGACAGGTTAGGCAATGAGCAGTTCTTC.

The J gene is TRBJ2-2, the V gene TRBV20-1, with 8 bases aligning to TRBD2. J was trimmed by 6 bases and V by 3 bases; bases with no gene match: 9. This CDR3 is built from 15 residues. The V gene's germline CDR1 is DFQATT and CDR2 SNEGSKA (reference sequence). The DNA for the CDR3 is TGCAGTGCTAGCGCCCTAGCGGGTGGGGCCGGGGAGCTGTTTTTT. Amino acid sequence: CSASALAGGAGELFF.

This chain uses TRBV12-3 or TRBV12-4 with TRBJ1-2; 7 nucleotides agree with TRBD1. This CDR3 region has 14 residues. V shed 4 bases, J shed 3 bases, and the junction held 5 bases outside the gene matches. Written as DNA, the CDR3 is TGTGCCAGCAGTTCTACAGGGGAGGACTATGGCTACACCTTC. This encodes CASSSTGEDYGYTF.

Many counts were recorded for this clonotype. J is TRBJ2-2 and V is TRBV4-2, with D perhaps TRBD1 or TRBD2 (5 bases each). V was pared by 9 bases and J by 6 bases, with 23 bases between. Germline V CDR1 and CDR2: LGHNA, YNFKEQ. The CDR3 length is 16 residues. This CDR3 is CASLKRGTANPGELFF. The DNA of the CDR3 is TGTGCCAGTCTAAAAAGAGGGACCGCCAATCCCGGGGAGCTGTTTTTT.

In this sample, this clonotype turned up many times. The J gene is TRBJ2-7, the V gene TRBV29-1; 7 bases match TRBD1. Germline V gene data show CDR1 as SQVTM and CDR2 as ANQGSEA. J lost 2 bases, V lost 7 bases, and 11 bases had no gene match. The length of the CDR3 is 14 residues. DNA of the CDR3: TGCAGCGCCACCTACAGGGGATCCCCCTACGAGCAGTACTTC. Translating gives CSATYRGSPYEQYF.

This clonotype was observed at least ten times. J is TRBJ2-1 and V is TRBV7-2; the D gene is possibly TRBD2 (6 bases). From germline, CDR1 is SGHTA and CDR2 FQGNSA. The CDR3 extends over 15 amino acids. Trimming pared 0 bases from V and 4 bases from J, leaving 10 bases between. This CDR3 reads CASSLARGIYNEQFF. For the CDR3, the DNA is TGTGCCAGCAGCTTAGCGCGGGGTATATACAATGAGCAGTTCTTC. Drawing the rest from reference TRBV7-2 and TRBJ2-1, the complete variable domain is GAGVSQSPSNKVTEKGKDVELRCDPISGHTALYWYRQSLGQGLEFLIYFQGNSAPDKSGLPSDRFSAERTGGSVSTLTIQRTQQEDSAVYLCASSLARGIYNEQFFGPGTRLTVL.

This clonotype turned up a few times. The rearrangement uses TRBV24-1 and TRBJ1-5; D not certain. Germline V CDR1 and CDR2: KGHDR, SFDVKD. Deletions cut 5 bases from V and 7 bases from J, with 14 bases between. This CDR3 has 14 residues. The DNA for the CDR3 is TGTGCCACCAGTGCGGACGGCTCTGGCCAGCCCCAGCATTTT. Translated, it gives CATSADGSGQPQHF.

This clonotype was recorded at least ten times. CDR3 nucleotide sequence: TGCAGTGCTAGAGACAGCCGGACCCAGTACTTC. This codes for CSARDSRTQYF. The V and J genes are TRBV20-1 and TRBJ2-5; D is ambiguous. Germline assignment: CDR1 DFQATT and CDR2 SNEGSKA (reference sequence). Trimming left V 0 bases short and J 7 bases short, with 6 bases between. The CDR3 consists of 11 residues.

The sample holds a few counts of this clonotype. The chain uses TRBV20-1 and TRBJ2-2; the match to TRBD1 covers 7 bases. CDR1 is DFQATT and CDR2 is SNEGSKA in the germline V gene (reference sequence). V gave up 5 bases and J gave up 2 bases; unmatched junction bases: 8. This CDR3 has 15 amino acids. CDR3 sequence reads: CSAPEQGINTGELFF. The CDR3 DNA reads TGCAGTGCTCCTGAACAGGGGATCAACACCGGGGAGCTGTTTTTT.

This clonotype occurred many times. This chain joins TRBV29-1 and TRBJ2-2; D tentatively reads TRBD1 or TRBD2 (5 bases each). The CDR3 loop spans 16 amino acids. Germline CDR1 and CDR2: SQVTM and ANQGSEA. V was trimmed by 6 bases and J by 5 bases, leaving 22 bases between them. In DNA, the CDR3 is TGCAGCGTCGAAAGCCCGGGACCCCTTTTTACCGGGGAGCTGTTTTTT. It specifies CSVESPGPLFTGELFF.

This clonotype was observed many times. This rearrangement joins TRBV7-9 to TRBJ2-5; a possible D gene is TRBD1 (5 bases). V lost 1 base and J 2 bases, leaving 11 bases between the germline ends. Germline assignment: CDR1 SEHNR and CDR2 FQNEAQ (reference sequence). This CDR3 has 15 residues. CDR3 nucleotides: TGTGCCAGCAGCTTAGATCCTCCAGGGCAAGAGACCCAGTACTTC. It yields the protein CASSLDPPGQETQYF.